The entry below gives a single T cell receptor beta chain sequence along with its context. This sample was included in a study of blood T cell repertoires in COVID-19. Overall study: Material from acute and convalescent COVID-19 was sourced from the United States, Italy and Spain.

The V segment lost 2 bases and the J segment 4 bases; nucleotides outside the gene matches: 5. The CDR3 has 15 amino acids. The germline V gene encodes CDR1 KGHSH and CDR2 LQKENI. As processed by the authors: Estimated nucleated cell counts came from reference gene primer amplification. Libraries were prepared by immunoSEQ multiplex PCR; TCRdb keeps only in-frame clonotypes and omits some of them. V and J calls plus clone size are reproduced from that table; the DNA served to infer D and trimming. The sample has about 110,000 clones, 88% seen once. This receptor was obtained from a human donor in a cohort sampled during active COVID-19. Material: peripheral blood. The rearrangement uses TRBV18 and TRBJ1-3; TRBD1 aligns across 7 bases. CDR3 sequence reads: CASSPSGDSGNTIYF. The CDR3 DNA reads TGTGCCAGCTCACCATCCGGGGACAGCGGAAACACCATATATTTT. Together with reference TRBV18 and TRBJ1-3, the CDR3 gives the full variable domain: NAGVMQNPRHLVRRRGQEARLRCSPMKGHSHVYWYRQLPEEGLKFMVYLQKENIIDESGMPKERFSAEFPKEGPSILRIQQVVRGDSAAYFCASSPSGDSGNTIYFGEGSWLTVV.